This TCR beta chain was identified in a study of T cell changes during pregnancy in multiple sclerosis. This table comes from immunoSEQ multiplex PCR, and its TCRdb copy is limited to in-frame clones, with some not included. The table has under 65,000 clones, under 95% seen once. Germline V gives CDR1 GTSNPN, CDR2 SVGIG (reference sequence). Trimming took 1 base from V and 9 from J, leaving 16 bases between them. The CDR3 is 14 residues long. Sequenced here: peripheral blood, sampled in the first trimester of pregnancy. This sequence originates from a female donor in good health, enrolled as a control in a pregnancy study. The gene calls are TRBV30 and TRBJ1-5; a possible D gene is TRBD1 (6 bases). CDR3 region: CAWSDRSQGMPQHF. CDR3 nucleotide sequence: TGTGCCTGGAGTGACCGGAGCCAGGGGATGCCCCAGCATTTT. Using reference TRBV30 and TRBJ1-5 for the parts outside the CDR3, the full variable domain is SQTIHQWPATLVQPVGSPLSLECTVEGTSNPNLYWYRQAAGRGLQLLFYSVGIGQISSEVPQNLSASRPQDRQFILSSKKLLLSDSGFYLCAWSDRSQGMPQHFGDGTRLSIL.